The T cell receptor (beta chain) under discussion was sequenced for a study of T cells in localized non-small cell lung cancer. Regarding the study as a whole: Increased T cell density in blood showed an association with longer overall survival. Analysis by sequencing included only one tumor region, so heterogeneity remains possible. Adjacent lung tissue had a median roughly 55 of the top 100 clones found in the tumor. Uninvolved adjacent lung, not tumor, had the highest T cell clonality.

The CDR3 is 15 amino acids. Looked up from germline, CDR1 is LNHDA and CDR2 is SQIVND (reference sequence). With 1 base clipped from V and 2 bases from J, the junction kept 5 bases outside the gene matches. Comments on this clone: Antigen: not known.

The table came from immunoSEQ multiplex PCR; TCRdb's copy has only in-frame clones and leaves some out. The data show some 40,000 clones, with just over 90% seen just once and approximately 7% held by the top ten. This TCR was sampled from a female donor older than 55 with stage I lung adenocarcinoma. The material sequenced was peripheral blood, taken before any cancer treatment. The chain joins TRBV19 to TRBJ2-7; 7 bases fit TRBD2. CDR3 region: CASSIGDYQTYEQYF. The CDR3 bases are TGTGCCAGTAGTATAGGGGACTACCAGACCTACGAGCAGTACTTC. Looking up the rest from reference TRBV19 and TRBJ2-7 gives the full variable domain: DGGITQSPKYLFRKEGQNVTLSCEQNLNHDAMYWYRQDPGQGLRLIYYSQIVNDFQKGDIAEGYSVSREKKESFPLTVTSAQKNPTAFYLCASSIGDYQTYEQYFGPGTRLTVT.